The 30 T cell receptor beta chains presented below share a single source sample, sequenced in a study of Graves' ophthalmopathy and Graves' hyperthyroidism. Using RNA transcripts, the TCR beta CDR3 regions were amplified. HTBI-primed RT-PCR formed the first round, and a multiplex PCR formed the second. TCRdb used MiXCR to reprocess the multiplex PCR reads, holding one entry per CDR3 protein. The data hold some 240,000 distinct CDR3 sequences, with less than 55% observed a single time. The sequenced sample consisted of peripheral blood. Source of these receptors: an adult man with Graves' ophthalmopathy.

Of note for this clonotype: A single base separates this from a much larger clone, so it may be a read error. The chain combines TRBV5-1 with TRBJ2-6; D is perhaps TRBD1 (6 bases). This CDR3 has 16 amino acids. Germline CDR1 is SGHRS and CDR2 is YFSETQ. Trimming took 1 base from V and 0 from J, leaving 8 bases between them. The CDR3 region has the DNA TGCGCCAGCAGCTTGACAGGGACCTCTGGGGCCAACGTCCTGACTTTC. It yields the protein CASSLTGTSGANVLTF.

This clonotype was detected only a few times. The J gene is TRBJ2-7, the V gene TRBV2; weak D call: TRBD1 (5 bases). With 4 bases removed from V and 1 base from J, the gap between germline ends came to 14 bases. Germline CDR1 is SNHLY and CDR2 is FYNNEI. The CDR3 covers 15 residues. CDR3 sequence: CASSGRAGPSYEQYF. CDR3 coding DNA: TGTGCCAGCAGTGGTCGCGCAGGGCCTTCCTACGAGCAGTACTTC.

A few counts support this clonotype. The chain links TRBV2 to TRBJ2-5, with TRBD2 matching 10 bases. V dropped 9 bases and J dropped 4; count of bases not matched to a gene: 11. The CDR3 spans 15 residues. The germline V gene encodes CDR1 SNHLY and CDR2 FYNNEI. CDR3 DNA: TGTGCCAGTCTGACAAGCGGGAGGGGAGGAGAGACCCAGTACTTC. This sequence encodes CASLTSGRGGETQYF.

This clonotype was counted only a few times. This rearrangement joins TRBV2 to TRBJ2-5; TRBD1 aligns across 10 bases. The ends lost 5 bases at V and 7 bases at J; junction bases unmatched: 10. This CDR3 is 15 amino acids long. Germline CDR1 SNHLY, CDR2 FYNNEI. CDR3 sequence reads: CASSPSPGQGLTQYF. DNA of the CDR3: TGTGCCAGCAGTCCGAGTCCGGGACAGGGGTTGACCCAGTACTTC.

The sample holds a few counts of this clonotype. This may come from a read error, since a much larger clone is one base off. The chain has TRBV9 and TRBJ1-3, with D possibly matching TRBD1 (6 bases). CDR3 size: 13 residues. Germline CDR1 and CDR2: SGDLS and YYNGEE. Trimming removed 3 bases at V and 2 bases at J, with 6 bases between. The CDR3 DNA sequence: TGTGCCAGCAGCGAGGGGGCTGGAAACACCATATATTTT. Protein: CASSEGAGNTIYF.

V is TRBV7-2 and J is TRBJ1-5; D gene unclear. Germline assignment: CDR1 SGHTA and CDR2 FQGNSA. CDR3 size: 13 residues. V lost 4 bases to trimming and J lost 6 bases, with 10 bases between them. The CDR3 protein is CASSSGAFQPQHF. As DNA, the CDR3 is TGTGCCAGCAGCTCAGGTGCATTTCAGCCCCAGCATTTT.

V and J are TRBV20-1 and TRBJ2-2; weak D call: TRBD1 (6 bases). Germline lookup yields CDR1 DFQATT and CDR2 SNEGSKA (reference sequence). The CDR3 is 13 amino acids. V lost 6 bases to trimming and J lost 6 bases, with 14 bases between them. The CDR3 loop is CSAGTPRPGELFF. CDR3 in DNA: TGCAGTGCCGGGACACCTCGGCCCGGGGAGCTGTTTTTT.

The gene calls are TRBV7-8 and TRBJ2-5, with D perhaps matching TRBD1 (6 bases). The germline gives CDR1 SGHVS, CDR2 FQNEAQ. Trimming shortened V by 8 bases and J by 5 bases, and 18 bases separated the two germline ends. CDR3 length: 14 amino acids. For the CDR3, the DNA is TGTGCCAGCTCACCATCGGCAGGGGTGGAGACCCAGTACTTC. It codes for CASSPSAGVETQYF.

This clonotype was recorded many times. V usage is TRBV7-3 and J usage is TRBJ1-2; 7 nucleotides align to TRBD1. J lost 3 bases, V lost 2 bases, and 0 bases had no gene match. Germline values: CDR1 SGHTA, CDR2 FQGTGA. The CDR3 runs 13 residues. In nucleotides, the CDR3 is TGTGCCAGCAGCTTAGACAGGGACTATGGCTACACCTTC. It specifies CASSLDRDYGYTF. The full variable domain, rest sourced from reference TRBV7-3 and TRBJ1-2, is GAGVSQTPSNKVTEKGKYVELRCDPISGHTALYWYRQSLGQGPEFLIYFQGTGAADDSGLPNDRFFAVRPEGSVSTLKIQRTERGDSAVYLCASSLDRDYGYTFGSGTRLTVV.

The V call is TRBV29-1, the J call TRBJ1-5, with TRBD1 matching 9 bases. Germline CDR1 reads SQVTM; CDR2 reads ANQGSEA. The J segment lost 2 bases and the V segment lost 4 bases, leaving 6 bases of the junction unmatched. The CDR3 has 15 amino acids. In nucleotides, the CDR3 is TGCAGCGTTGTAGACAGGGGGGATGGCAATCAGCCCCAGCATTTT. Its translation is CSVVDRGDGNQPQHF.

The V and J genes are TRBV6-5 and TRBJ1-1; D ambiguous. V lost 2 bases to trimming and J lost 2 bases, with 12 bases between them. The CDR3 sequence is 15 residues long. Germline-derived CDR1 and CDR2 are MNHEY and SVGAGI. As DNA, the CDR3 is TGTGCCAGCAGTTACCGGGGAGGCGGAAACACTGAAGCTTTCTTT. This translates into CASSYRGGGNTEAFF.

The rearrangement links TRBV5-1 to TRBJ1-4; 8 bases agree with TRBD1. CDR1 SGHRS and CDR2 YFSETQ come from the germline V gene. The ends lost 4 bases at V and 3 bases at J; junction bases unmatched: 5. The CDR3 runs to 15 residues. In DNA, the CDR3 is TGCGCCAGCAGCGGTGGACAGGGTTCTAATGAAAAACTGTTTTTT. It is translated as CASSGGQGSNEKLFF. Supplemented by reference TRBV5-1 and TRBJ1-4, the full variable domain reads KAGVTQTPRYLIKTRGQQVTLSCSPISGHRSVSWYQQTPGQGLQFLFEYFSETQRNKGNFPGRFSGRQFSNSRSEMNVSTLELGDSALYLCASSGGQGSNEKLFFGSGTQLSVL.

This rearrangement joins TRBV5-1 to TRBJ2-5, with D perhaps matching TRBD1 (6 bases). Trimming took 2 bases from V and 6 from J, leaving 14 bases between them. The CDR3 length is 14 residues. Looked up from germline, CDR1 is SGHRS and CDR2 is YFSETQ. The CDR3 protein is CASSFSTGSQTQYF. CDR3 DNA: TGCGCCAGCAGCTTCAGTACAGGGAGCCAGACCCAGTACTTC. The full variable domain, with the rest looked up from reference TRBV5-1 and TRBJ2-5, is KAGVTQTPRYLIKTRGQQVTLSCSPISGHRSVSWYQQTPGQGLQFLFEYFSETQRNKGNFPGRFSGRQFSNSRSEMNVSTLELGDSALYLCASSFSTGSQTQYFGPGTRLLVL.

This clonotype has a count of ten or more. At one end, the junction sequence differs from germline, possibly due to a read error. The rearrangement uses TRBV7-7 and TRBJ2-5, with D perhaps matching TRBD2 (5 bases). The germline V gene encodes CDR1 SSHAT and CDR2 FNYEAQ (reference sequence). The CDR3 length is 13 residues. The CDR3 region is CASSLGGGMAQYF. The CDR3 DNA follows: TGTGCTAGCAGCTTAGGAGGTGGGATGGCCCAGTACTTC.

This clonotype was seen a handful of times. The chain couples TRBV19 to TRBJ2-6, with TRBD1 matching 8 bases. CDR1 LNHDA and CDR2 SQIVND come from the germline V gene (reference sequence). The CDR3 runs 15 residues. V dropped 5 bases and J dropped 3; count of bases not matched to a gene: 3. Here the CDR3 DNA reads TGTGCCAGTAGTTTGGACAGGGTTGGGGCCAACGTCCTGACTTTC. Amino acid sequence: CASSLDRVGANVLTF.

The rearrangement uses TRBV7-2 and TRBJ2-2; D is unresolved. The CDR3 sequence is 15 residues long. CDR1 SGHTA and CDR2 FQGNSA come from the germline V gene. V lost 5 bases, J lost 1 base, and 11 bases lay in between. The CDR3 protein is CASSQGRVNTGELFF. DNA for the CDR3: TGTGCCAGCAGCCAAGGACGAGTGAACACCGGGGAGCTGTTTTTT.

The genes are TRBV7-9 and TRBJ1-1; TRBD1 is a possible D gene (6 bases). V shed 1 base and J shed 9 bases, with 21 bases lying between them. There are 16 residues in the CDR3. Germline V lookup: CDR1 SEHNR, CDR2 FQNEAQ (reference sequence). CDR3 amino acids: CASSLGSFRTGLKAFF. In DNA form, the CDR3 reads TGTGCCAGCAGCTTAGGGTCGTTTCGCACAGGGTTGAAAGCTTTCTTT.

This clonotype was picked up a small number of times. The chain joins TRBV20-1 to TRBJ2-7, with 9 bases identical to TRBD2. This CDR3 region has 13 residues. V shed 6 bases and J 4 bases; nucleotides not matched to a gene: 7. Germline CDR1 and CDR2: DFQATT and SNEGSKA (reference sequence). In nucleotides, the CDR3 is TGCAGTGCGGATAGCGGGAGTGGGTACGAGCAGTACTTC. This encodes CSADSGSGYEQYF.

The rearrangement uses TRBV19 and TRBJ1-1, with 8 bases fitting TRBD1. V dropped 6 bases and J dropped 7; count of bases not matched to a gene: 4. There are 12 residues in the CDR3. Germline CDR1 is LNHDA and CDR2 is SQIVND (reference sequence). The DNA for the CDR3 is TGTGCCAGTAGCTGGGACAGGTATGAAGCTTTCTTT. This sequence encodes CASSWDRYEAFF.

Points on this clonotype: Relative to the germline gene, one junction end is altered; a read error may explain this. The chain couples TRBV12-3 or TRBV12-4 to TRBJ1-1; D remains unclear. The CDR3 loop spans 13 amino acids. CDR3 sequence reads: CASSLAPGNRASF. The CDR3 nucleotides read TGTGCCAGCAGTTTAGCGCCTGGAAATCGAGCTTCCTTT.

This clonotype was found a few times. The rearrangement joins TRBV20-1 to TRBJ2-7; D is possibly TRBD2 (6 bases). V lost 5 bases, J lost 4 bases, and 18 bases lay in between. Germline assignment: CDR1 DFQATT and CDR2 SNEGSKA (reference sequence). CDR3 length: 14 amino acids. DNA of the CDR3: TGCAGTGCTTTAGGGACTGCCGCGGTGTACGAGCAGTACTTC. Its translation: CSALGTAAVYEQYF.

The chain links TRBV3-1 to TRBJ2-7; 7 bases fit TRBD1. Germline V gene sequence: CDR1 LGHDT, CDR2 YNNKEL (reference sequence). V shed 0 bases, J shed 2 bases, and the junction held 4 bases outside the gene matches. CDR3 length: 15 residues. CDR3 nucleotide sequence: TGTGCCAGCAGCCAAGAAAGGCAGGGGGCCTACGAGCAGTACTTC. As protein: CASSQERQGAYEQYF.

The CDR3 DNA reads TGCAGTGCTAGAGGCGGAGATAATTCACCCCTCCACTTT. Translated, it gives CSARGGDNSPLHF. This sequence joins TRBV20-1 and TRBJ1-6; D uncertain. V lost 1 base and J 5 bases, leaving 6 bases between the germline ends. Germline V gives CDR1 DFQATT, CDR2 SNEGSKA (reference sequence). The CDR3 runs 13 residues.

Here the CDR3 DNA reads TGTGCCATCTCACAGGGGGCGATGAACACTGAAGCTTTCTTT. Amino acid sequence: CAISQGAMNTEAFF. The chain is built from TRBV19 and TRBJ1-1, with TRBD1 matching 9 bases. The CDR3 is 14 residues long. Germline V gene sequence: CDR1 LNHDA, CDR2 SQIVND (reference sequence). V lost 10 bases and J lost 0; bases outside the gene matches: 6.

This clonotype was counted between two and nine times. The chain recombines TRBV12-5 with TRBJ2-5; a possible D gene is TRBD1 (6 bases). V was pared by 5 bases and J by 4 bases, with 14 bases between. The CDR3 extends over 14 amino acids. Germline assignment: CDR1 LGHNT and CDR2 FRNRAP. The CDR3 sequence: CASGTGTNLETQYF. DNA for the CDR3: TGTGCTAGTGGTACCGGGACAAACTTAGAGACCCAGTACTTC.

This clonotype turned up a few times. The V call is TRBV4-1, the J call TRBJ1-2; 10 bases are shared with TRBD1. With V trimmed by 4 bases and J by 7 bases, 6 bases remained unmatched. CDR3 length: 14 amino acids. Germline loops: CDR1 MGHRA, CDR2 YSYEKL. The CDR3 DNA reads TGCGCCAGCAGCCCCCGGGACAGGGGATCTGGCTACACCTTC. Translated: CASSPRDRGSGYTF.

The table lists this clonotype with many counts. The chain links TRBV15 to TRBJ1-1; the match to TRBD1 covers 8 bases. CDR3 length equals 15 residues. In germline, CDR1 is LNHNV, CDR2 YYDKDF (reference sequence). Unmatched junction bases numbered 8, after V lost 1 base and J lost 7 bases. The CDR3 DNA is TGTGCCACCAGCAGAGGAGGACAGGGTGCTGGTGAAGCTTTCTTT. It encodes CATSRGGQGAGEAFF.

The V call is TRBV28, the J call TRBJ1-2; perhaps TRBD1 as D (5 bases). V lost 5 bases and J lost 6, with 10 bases in between. CDR1 and CDR2 (germline): MDHEN, SYDVKM. CDR3 size: 12 residues. CDR3 bases: TGTGCCAGCAGTCAGAGAGGGGATGGCTACACCTTC. The encoded protein is CASSQRGDGYTF.

This clonotype was seen repeatedly, ten times or more. V usage is TRBV19 and J usage is TRBJ1-1; a possible D gene is TRBD1 (6 bases). Germline assignment: CDR1 LNHDA and CDR2 SQIVND (reference sequence). Trimming removed 9 bases at V and 7 bases at J, with 12 bases between. The length of the CDR3 is 11 residues. The CDR3 region has the DNA TGTGCCAGCCGGGGGGCAGTTGAAGCTTTCTTT. Translating it yields CASRGAVEAFF. Supplemented by reference TRBV19 and TRBJ1-1, the full variable domain reads DGGITQSPKYLFRKEGQNVTLSCEQNLNHDAMYWYRQDPGQGLRLIYYSQIVNDFQKGDIAEGYSVSREKKESFPLTVTSAQKNPTAFYLCASRGAVEAFFGQGTRLTVV.

In this sample, this clonotype turned up a few times. This rearrangement joins TRBV7-2 to TRBJ2-5, with D perhaps TRBD2 (6 bases). Trimming stripped 4 bases from V and 3 bases from J, with 15 bases between. This CDR3 is 15 amino acids long. Germline V lookup: CDR1 SGHTA, CDR2 FQGNSA. The CDR3 region is CASSSKPLAKETQYF. CDR3 sequence (DNA): TGTGCCAGCAGCTCTAAGCCTCTAGCGAAAGAGACCCAGTACTTC.